These 30 T cell receptor beta chains originate from one sample sequenced in a study of blood T cell repertoires in COVID-19. Sequenced by immunoSEQ multiplex PCR; TCRdb stores in-frame clones only, minus some. Of roughly 150,000 clones listed, approximately 80% are singletons. Source material: peripheral blood. The receptor source for this set is a man in his fifties or sixties with acute or convalescent COVID-19.

This rearrangement joins TRBV5-1 to TRBJ1-1; D uncertain. The germline V gene encodes CDR1 SGHRS and CDR2 YFSETQ. V lost 4 bases and J 1 base, leaving 11 bases between the germline ends. The CDR3 is made up of 14 amino acids. CDR3: CASSALSGNTEAFF. The CDR3 DNA reads as TGCGCCAGCAGCGCACTTTCAGGGAACACTGAAGCTTTCTTT.

The CDR3 nucleotides are TGTGCCAGCAGTGACAGGACAGGGGTTTTCACTGAAGCTTTCTTT. Amino acids: CASSDRTGVFTEAFF. The chain carries TRBV2 and TRBJ1-1; 9 bases are a match to TRBD1. The CDR3 is 15 residues long. Germline CDR1 SNHLY, CDR2 FYNNEI. V was pared by 3 bases and J by 4 bases, with 6 bases of the junction left unmatched.

This clone was detected a few times. V and J are TRBV28 and TRBJ1-2; D is uncertain. Germline lookup yields CDR1 MDHEN and CDR2 SYDVKM. V was pared by 4 bases and J by 0 bases, with 3 bases between. CDR3 size: 12 residues. For the CDR3, the DNA is TGTGCCAGCAGTTCTACTAACTATGGCTACACCTTC. It specifies CASSSTNYGYTF.

This rearrangement joins TRBV6-2 or TRBV6-3 to TRBJ1-2; no firm D call. The CDR3 length is 15 residues. V shed 3 bases and J shed 6 bases, with 17 bases lying between them. Germline V gives CDR1 MNHEY, CDR2 SVGEGT. In nucleotides, the CDR3 is TGTGCCAGCAGTTATTATAGGGATGGAGGTGATGGCTACACCTTC. This translates into CASSYYRDGGDGYTF.

The chain couples TRBV2 to TRBJ2-4; 12 bases are a match to TRBD1. V was pared by 6 bases and J by 12 bases, with 9 bases of the junction left unmatched. CDR1 is SNHLY and CDR2 is FYNNEI in the germline V gene. The CDR3 covers 14 residues. CDR3 in amino acids: CASRAGQGAIPQYF. CDR3 nucleotides: TGTGCCAGCAGGGCGGGACAGGGGGCCATCCCTCAGTACTTC.

The rearrangement joins TRBV28 to TRBJ2-1, with D hard to call. This CDR3 contains 16 residues. Per the germline V gene, CDR1 is MDHEN and CDR2 is SYDVKM. V was clipped by 5 bases and J by 5 bases, with 19 bases between them. CDR3 in amino acids: CASSRPPEKVHNEQFF. CDR3 coding DNA: TGTGCCAGCAGTCGCCCTCCGGAGAAGGTTCACAATGAGCAGTTCTTC.

The chain combines TRBV5-4 with TRBJ2-7, with D possibly matching TRBD1 (5 bases). The CDR3 extends over 15 amino acids. V lost 4 bases to trimming and J lost 7 bases, with 21 bases between them. Germline CDR1 is SGHNT and CDR2 is YYREEE (reference sequence). As DNA, the CDR3 is TGTGCCAGCAGCCCTCCTGGGGCGAGCCCGGGTGAGCAGTACTTC. It translates to CASSPPGASPGEQYF. Filled out from reference TRBV5-4 and TRBJ2-7, the complete variable domain reads ETGVTQSPTHLIKTRGQQVTLRCSSQSGHNTVSWYQQALGQGPQFIFQYYREEENGRGNFPPRFSGLQFPNYSSELNVNALELDDSALYLCASSPPGASPGEQYFGPGTRLTVT.

The chain is built from TRBV5-1 and TRBJ1-1; 9 bases map to TRBD1. With V trimmed by 4 bases and J by 3 bases, 7 bases remained unmatched. The CDR3 loop spans 15 amino acids. The V gene's germline CDR1 is SGHRS and CDR2 YFSETQ. CDR3 nucleotide sequence: TGCGCCAGCAGCCTGACAGGGGGTTGGGACACTGAAGCTTTCTTT. Its translation is CASSLTGGWDTEAFF.

The chain carries TRBV9 and TRBJ1-3; unclear D gene. Germline CDR1 is SGDLS and CDR2 is YYNGEE. The CDR3 has 16 residues. V was shortened by 3 bases and J by 6 bases, with 19 bases between the two germline ends. The CDR3 coding sequence is TGTGCCAGCAGCGACCACAGATATAGAAATGAAAACACCATATATTTT. Protein product: CASSDHRYRNENTIYF. The variable domain in full, with the rest retrieved from reference TRBV9 and TRBJ1-3, is DSGVTQTPKHLITATGQRVTLRCSPRSGDLSVYWYQQSLDQGLQFLIQYYNGEERAKGNILERFSAQQFPDLHSELNLSSLELGDSALYFCASSDHRYRNENTIYFGEGSWLTVV.

This chain connects TRBV9 to TRBJ2-7; D is uncertain. The germline V gene encodes CDR1 SGDLS and CDR2 YYNGEE. The CDR3 loop spans 15 amino acids. Trimming left V 0 bases short and J 4 bases short, with 14 bases between. The chain's CDR3 is CASSVGGRAGYEQYF. As DNA, the CDR3 is TGTGCCAGCAGCGTAGGCGGTAGAGCTGGGTACGAGCAGTACTTC.

The rearrangement uses TRBV7-3 and TRBJ2-1, with D tentatively TRBD2 (6 bases). V shed 0 bases and J shed 6 bases, with 12 bases lying between them. CDR1 SGHTA and CDR2 FQGTGA come from the germline V gene. CDR3 length equals 15 residues. CDR3 nucleotide sequence: TGTGCCAGCAGCTTAACGGGGGGATTCTCCAATGAGCAGTTCTTC. It encodes CASSLTGGFSNEQFF.

The gene calls are TRBV10-2 and TRBJ1-5; weak D call: TRBD1 (6 bases). Trimming stripped 4 bases from V and 4 bases from J, with 11 bases between. The CDR3 is 14 residues long. Germline-derived CDR1 and CDR2 are WSHSY and SAAADI. CDR3 nucleotides: TGCGCCAGCAGTGGTAACACAGGGAATCAGCCCCAGCATTTT. This gives the protein CASSGNTGNQPQHF.

The V and J genes are TRBV4-2 and TRBJ2-7; a possible D gene is TRBD1 (5 bases). The CDR3 is 15 residues long. The germline V and J ends were trimmed by 0 bases and 9 bases, with 18 bases remaining between them. Germline V gene data show CDR1 as LGHNA and CDR2 as YNFKEQ. CDR3: CASSQEGRREIGQYF. The DNA for the CDR3 is TGTGCCAGCAGCCAAGAGGGGCGCAGGGAAATAGGGCAGTACTTC.

The rearrangement uses TRBV19 and TRBJ1-2, with TRBD1 as a possible D gene (5 bases). CDR3 length equals 14 residues. In germline, CDR1 is LNHDA, CDR2 SQIVND (reference sequence). V was shortened by 3 bases and J by 4 bases, with 12 bases between the two germline ends. The CDR3 reads CASSIGRGAYGYTF. The CDR3 bases are TGTGCCAGTAGTATTGGTAGGGGTGCCTATGGCTACACCTTC.

This chain connects TRBV6-5 to TRBJ2-1; 11 positions match TRBD2. This CDR3 is built from 11 residues. Germline-derived CDR1 and CDR2 are MNHEY and SVGAGI. V shed 6 bases, J shed 15 bases, and the junction held 4 bases outside the gene matches. In DNA, the CDR3 is TGTGCCAGCAGACTAGCGGGGGTGGCGTTCTTC. This codes for CASRLAGVAFF.

The chain links TRBV5-1 to TRBJ1-1, with unresolved D. The CDR3 is 12 residues long. CDR1 and CDR2 (germline): SGHRS, YFSETQ. V lost 3 bases, J lost 7 bases, and 10 bases lay in between. The CDR3 bases are TGCGCCAGCAGCTCGAACAGATTTGAAGCTTTCTTT. The encoded protein is CASSSNRFEAFF.

The CDR3 nucleotides read TGTGCCAGCAGACCAGACACCGGAAATGGCTACACCTTC. Residues: CASRPDTGNGYTF. The V call is TRBV12-3 or TRBV12-4, the J call TRBJ1-2, with no clear D. The CDR3 totals 13 residues. Trimming shortened V by 6 bases and J by 6 bases, and 14 bases separated the two germline ends.

The chain has TRBV3-1 (or the pseudogene TRBV3-2) and TRBJ2-1; 8 positions match TRBD2. CDR3 length: 13 residues. The germline gives CDR1 LGHDT, CDR2 YNNKEL (reference sequence). The V segment lost 3 bases and the J segment 9 bases; nucleotides outside the gene matches: 4. The CDR3 nucleotides are TGTGCCAGCAGCCAGTTCGGGGGGGGTGAGCAGTTCTTC. Translated: CASSQFGGGEQFF.

The gene calls are TRBV9 and TRBJ2-7, with 9 nucleotides matching TRBD2. The CDR3 is 13 residues long. Germline V gene data show CDR1 as SGDLS and CDR2 as YYNGEE. V shed 6 bases and J 2 bases; nucleotides not matched to a gene: 3. The DNA for the CDR3 is TGTGCCAGCAATAGCGGGGGTACCTACGAGCAGTACTTC. It yields the protein CASNSGGTYEQYF. The full variable domain, completed using reference TRBV9 and TRBJ2-7, is DSGVTQTPKHLITATGQRVTLRCSPRSGDLSVYWYQQSLDQGLQFLIQYYNGEERAKGNILERFSAQQFPDLHSELNLSSLELGDSALYFCASNSGGTYEQYFGPGTRLTVT.

The genes are TRBV19 and TRBJ1-1; D is unresolved. This CDR3 spans 15 amino acids. From germline, CDR1 is LNHDA and CDR2 SQIVND (reference sequence). V lost 7 bases and J lost 1, with 16 bases in between. The DNA for the CDR3 is TGTGCCAGTACCTCGGTGCGGGCGGGGAACACTGAAGCTTTCTTT. Amino acid sequence: CASTSVRAGNTEAFF.

The chain couples TRBV7-2 to TRBJ1-4; no clear D gene. V lost 5 bases and J 5 bases, leaving 9 bases between the germline ends. The CDR3 extends over 13 amino acids. The germline V gene encodes CDR1 SGHTA and CDR2 FQGNSA. The chain's CDR3 is CASSPYGNEKLFF. Written as DNA, the CDR3 is TGTGCCAGCAGCCCGTACGGGAATGAAAAACTGTTTTTT.

The chain has TRBV6-4 and TRBJ2-7; 7 bases match TRBD1. Per germline, CDR1 MRHNA and CDR2 SNTAGT. The CDR3 loop spans 17 amino acids. V was clipped by 10 bases and J by 2 bases; unmatched bases: 20. In DNA form, the CDR3 reads TGTGCCATCCCCCCCGACAGGGCACTACCAAAGCCCTACGAGCAGTACTTC. Protein sequence: CAIPPDRALPKPYEQYF.

V is TRBV18 and J is TRBJ2-5; 10 nucleotides align to TRBD2. CDR3 size: 16 residues. Germline V gene lookup returns CDR1 KGHSH and CDR2 LQKENI. The ends lost 4 bases at V and 0 bases at J; junction bases unmatched: 5. CDR3 loop: CASSLKLAGYQETQYF. CDR3 nucleotide sequence: TGTGCCAGCTCACTAAAACTAGCGGGGTACCAAGAGACCCAGTACTTC.

The chain joins TRBV7-3 to TRBJ2-1; 11 positions match TRBD1. The germline CDR1 and CDR2 sequences are SGHTA and FQGTGA. Germline trimming cut 1 base from V and 9 bases from J; bases unmatched to any gene: 5. This CDR3 contains 15 residues. The CDR3 reads CASSLNGQGAVEQFF. The DNA for the CDR3 is TGTGCCAGCAGCTTAAACGGACAGGGGGCAGTTGAGCAGTTCTTC. Based on the CDR3 plus reference TRBV7-3 and TRBJ2-1, the full variable domain is GAGVSQTPSNKVTEKGKYVELRCDPISGHTALYWYRQSLGQGPEFLIYFQGTGAADDSGLPNDRFFAVRPEGSVSTLKIQRTERGDSAVYLCASSLNGQGAVEQFFGPGTRLTVL.

Turning to this clone: This could be a read error, since a much larger clone is one nucleotide away. The chain couples TRBV5-4 to TRBJ2-2; D perhaps matches TRBD2 (5 bases). Germline CDR1 is SGHNT and CDR2 is YYREEE (reference sequence). The ends were cut back, 0 bases at V and 7 bases at J, with 10 bases in the middle. This CDR3 contains 14 residues. CDR3 bases: TGTGCCAGCAGCTTGGAGGACGGGGACGGGGAGCTGTTTTTT. It specifies CASSLEDGDGELFF.

The V and J genes are TRBV7-2 and TRBJ2-3; 11 positions match TRBD2. The CDR3 is 16 amino acids. Germline loops: CDR1 SGHTA, CDR2 FQGNSA. The V gene end was trimmed by 1 base and the J gene end by 4 bases; junction bases not matched to a gene: 4. This chain's CDR3 is CASSLESSGGSDTQYF. The CDR3, as DNA: TGTGCCAGCAGCTTAGAGTCTAGCGGGGGGTCAGATACGCAGTATTTT.

This clone was detected only once. The chain carries TRBV27 and TRBJ2-2; unclear D gene. The germline gives CDR1 MNHEY, CDR2 SMNVEV (reference sequence). The CDR3 totals 12 residues. Trimming cost V 8 bases and J 6 bases, with 10 bases left between them. The CDR3 protein is CASRPGSGELFF. CDR3 DNA: TGTGCCAGCCGCCCCGGGTCCGGGGAGCTGTTTTTT.

The rearrangement uses TRBV12-5 and TRBJ2-4; D is perhaps TRBD1 (6 bases). This CDR3 comprises 13 residues. Trimming cost V 6 bases and J 4 bases, with 10 bases left between them. CDR1 and CDR2 from the germline V gene are LGHNT and FRNRAP. CDR3 bases: TGTGCTAGTGGACCGGACAGAAAAAACATTCAGTACTTC. It specifies CASGPDRKNIQYF.

The chain carries TRBV6-5 and TRBJ1-1; 8 bases map to TRBD1. Germline CDR1 is MNHEY and CDR2 is SVGAGI. The ends lost 6 bases at V and 1 base at J; junction bases unmatched: 4. This CDR3 is 14 amino acids long. CDR3 loop: CASSVGQGNTEAFF. In DNA form, the CDR3 reads TGTGCCAGCAGCGTCGGACAGGGGAACACTGAAGCTTTCTTT.

This sequence joins TRBV18 and TRBJ1-3, with D unresolved. The V end lost 5 bases, the J end lost 0 bases, and 20 bases lay between the germline ends. The CDR3 covers 18 residues. The V gene's germline CDR1 is KGHSH and CDR2 LQKENI. The CDR3 region is CASSITVQPFGSGNTIYF. The CDR3, as DNA: TGTGCCAGCTCAATAACGGTACAGCCCTTTGGCTCTGGAAACACCATATATTTT. The full variable domain, completed using reference TRBV18 and TRBJ1-3, is NAGVMQNPRHLVRRRGQEARLRCSPMKGHSHVYWYRQLPEEGLKFMVYLQKENIIDESGMPKERFSAEFPKEGPSILRIQQVVRGDSAAYFCASSITVQPFGSGNTIYFGEGSWLTVV.